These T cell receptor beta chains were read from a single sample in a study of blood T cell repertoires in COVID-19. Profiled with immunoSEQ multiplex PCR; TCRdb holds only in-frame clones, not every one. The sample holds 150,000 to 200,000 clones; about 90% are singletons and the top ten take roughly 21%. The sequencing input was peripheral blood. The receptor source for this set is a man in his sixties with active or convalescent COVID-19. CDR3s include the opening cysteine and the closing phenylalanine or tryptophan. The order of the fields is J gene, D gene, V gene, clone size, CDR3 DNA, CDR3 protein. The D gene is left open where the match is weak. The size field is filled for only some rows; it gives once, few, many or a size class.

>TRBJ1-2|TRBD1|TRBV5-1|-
TGCGCCAGCAGCGTAGACAGGGGGATCGCCACCTTC
CASSVDRGIATF
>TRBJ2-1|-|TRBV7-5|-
TGTGTCAGAAGCTTAGCGGGGGCCATCTACAATGAGCAGTTCTTC
CVRSLAGAIYNEQFF
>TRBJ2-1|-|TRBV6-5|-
TGTGCCAGCCAACTTCTCCCTCTTCAGGGTGCTGAGCAGTTCTTC
CASQLLPLQGAEQFF
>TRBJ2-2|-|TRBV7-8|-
TGTGCCAGCAGCTTAATGGGGGGGCGCTGGACCGGGGAGCTGTTTTTT
CASSLMGGRWTGELFF
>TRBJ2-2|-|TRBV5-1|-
TGCGCCAGCGGCCAGGGGAACACCGGGGAGCTGTTTTTT
CASGQGNTGELFF
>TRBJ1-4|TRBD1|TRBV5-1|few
TGCGCCAGCAGCTTGGGACAGGGCGTCCGAACTAATGAAAAACTGTTTTTT
CASSLGQGVRTNEKLFF
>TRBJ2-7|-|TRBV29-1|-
TGCAGCGTTGAAGATCAAACAGTCTCCTACGAGCAGTACTTC
CSVEDQTVSYEQYF
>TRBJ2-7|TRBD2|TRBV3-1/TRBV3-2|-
TGTGCCAGCAGCCATGGGGGGGTAAACGAGCAGTACTTC
CASSHGGVNEQYF
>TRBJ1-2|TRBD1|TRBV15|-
TGTGCCACCAGCAGAGGGGGGGCAGGGGGCTCGGGCTATGGCTACACCTTC
CATSRGGAGGSGYGYTF
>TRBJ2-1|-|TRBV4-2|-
TGTGCCAGCAGCCGCACGGCGGGTGAGCAGTTCTTC
CASSRTAGEQFF
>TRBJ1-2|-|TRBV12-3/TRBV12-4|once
TGTGCCAGCAGTATGACAGGTCTCTGGGGCTACACCTTC
CASSMTGLWGYTF
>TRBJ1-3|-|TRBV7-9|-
TGTGCCAGCAGCTTCGGCCGGGACACCATATATTTT
CASSFGRDTIYF
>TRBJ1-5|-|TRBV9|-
TGTGCCAGCAGCGTAGACGCGGGGGGGAATCAGCCCCAGCATTTT
CASSVDAGGNQPQHF
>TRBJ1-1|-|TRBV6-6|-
TGTGCCAGCAGTTACAGGGGGAACACTGAAGCTTTCTTT
CASSYRGNTEAFF
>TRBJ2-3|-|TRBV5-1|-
TGCGCCAGCAGCCTAAGCACAGATACGCAGTATTTT
CASSLSTDTQYF
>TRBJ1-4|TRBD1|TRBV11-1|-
TGTGCCAGCAGCCCGGGACAGGGTAATGAAAAACTGTTTTTT
CASSPGQGNEKLFF
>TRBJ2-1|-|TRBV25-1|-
TGTGCCAGCAGTGGGTCTTGGGGGGAGTCCTACAATGAGCAGTTCTTC
CASSGSWGESYNEQFF
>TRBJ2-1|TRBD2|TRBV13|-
TGTGCCAGCAGACTTAGACTAGCGGGGGGTCTTAATGAGCAGTTCTTC
CASRLRLAGGLNEQFF
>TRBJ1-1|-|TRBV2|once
TGTGCCAGCACGTCTGGGGGGGCAGGGACTGAAGCTTTCTTT
CASTSGGAGTEAFF
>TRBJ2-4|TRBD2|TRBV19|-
TGTGCCAGTAGTATGACCGGGACTAGCGGGGGAACTACCAAAAACATTCAGTACTTC
CASSMTGTSGGTTKNIQYF
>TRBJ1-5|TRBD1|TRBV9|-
TGTGCCAGCAGCCCGACGGGACAGCACAATCAGCCCCAGCATTTT
CASSPTGQHNQPQHF
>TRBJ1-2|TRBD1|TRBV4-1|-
TGCGCCAGCAGCCAAGGCAGGTTGAGGGGGCGATATGGCTACACCTTC
CASSQGRLRGRYGYTF
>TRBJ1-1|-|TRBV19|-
TGTGCCAGTCGCGGCCAGGGCGCCATGAACACTGAAGCTTTCTTT
CASRGQGAMNTEAFF
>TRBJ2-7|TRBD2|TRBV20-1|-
TGCAGTGCTAGTACCAGGAGACTAGCGGGGATCTACGAGCAGTACTTC
CSASTRRLAGIYEQYF
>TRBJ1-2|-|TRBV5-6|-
TGTGCCAGCAGCCCGGGGTCCACCTATGGCTACACCTTC
CASSPGSTYGYTF
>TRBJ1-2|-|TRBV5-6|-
TGTGCCAGCAGCTTGACAGAAGGATATGGCTACACCTTC
CASSLTEGYGYTF